This T cell receptor (beta chain) is drawn from a study of graft-versus-host responses after intestinal transplantation. Study as a whole: All recipients were transplanted with multivisceral, liver-intestinal, or isolated intestinal grafts. Once they had received anti-thymocyte globulin induction, all recipients took tacrolimus and steroids for roughly three years.

Sequencing used immunoSEQ multiplex PCR; TCRdb keeps in-frame clones, though not all of them. The sample holds roughly 7,300 clones, approximately 97% seen once. This clone was counted once. Germline V gives CDR1 SGDLS, CDR2 YYNGEE. This CDR3 is built from 13 residues. The TCR sequence derives from a human patient who received an intestinal transplant, so some T cells may come from the graft donor. The source was PBMCs, collected 23 days after intestinal transplant. The chain couples TRBV9 to TRBJ2-5; TRBD2 might be the D (5 bases). The J call may be in error: the DNA end matches TRBJ2-7 better. Here the CDR3 reads CASSVGTSYEQYF. The CDR3 nucleotides read TGTGCCAGCAGCGTAGGGACTTCCTACGAGCAGTACTTC.